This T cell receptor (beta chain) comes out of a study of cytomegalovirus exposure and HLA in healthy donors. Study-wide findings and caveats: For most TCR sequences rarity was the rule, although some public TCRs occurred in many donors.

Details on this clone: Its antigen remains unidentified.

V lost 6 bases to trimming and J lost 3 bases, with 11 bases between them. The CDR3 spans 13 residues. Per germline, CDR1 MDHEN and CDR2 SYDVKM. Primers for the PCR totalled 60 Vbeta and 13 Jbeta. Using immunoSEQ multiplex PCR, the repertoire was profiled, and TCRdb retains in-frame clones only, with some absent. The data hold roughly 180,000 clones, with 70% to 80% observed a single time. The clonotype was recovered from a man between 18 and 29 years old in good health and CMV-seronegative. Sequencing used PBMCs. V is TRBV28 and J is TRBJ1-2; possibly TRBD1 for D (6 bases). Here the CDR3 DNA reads TGTGCCAGCAGCCAACAGGGAGACTATGGCTACACCTTC. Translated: CASSQQGDYGYTF.